This T cell receptor (beta chain) originates from a study of blood T cell repertoires in COVID-19. Only in-frame clones appear in the TCRdb table, and some are missing; sequencing was by immunoSEQ multiplex PCR. The profile shows some 240,000 clones, approximately 83% of them singletons. This clone was seen at least ten times. Germline V gives CDR1 SGHDN, CDR2 FVKESK. CDR3 length equals 16 residues. Trimming took 4 bases from V and 0 from J; bases not matched to a gene: 9. Participants were placed into cohorts based on the clinical history they reported. The rearrangement joins TRBV14 to TRBJ2-7; 7 bases are a match to TRBD2. The sequence was collected from a man over 45 who had recovered from COVID-19. The sequenced sample was PBMCs or T cells enriched from blood (not recorded which). The CDR3 nucleotides read TGTGCCAGCAGCCCCGGACTAGGACCACCCTCCTACGAGCAGTACTTC. This sequence encodes CASSPGLGPPSYEQYF.